Listed below are T cell receptor beta chains from one sample, sequenced in a study of blood T cells in healthy people across ages. TCRdb re-derived calls from the 5' RACE reads in MiXCR, one entry per CDR3 protein. The data show about 730,000 distinct CDR3 sequences, approximately 43% seen once. The sequencing sample was made of blood. The receptors shown here come from a woman aged 55-69 years in good health. CDR3s include the opening cysteine and the closing phenylalanine or tryptophan. The D gene is left open where the match is weak. Clone size is shown for a subset of rows, as once, few, many or a class of expanded clone.

abundance,d_gene,j_gene,len,v_gene,CDR3aa,CDR3nt
-,-,TRBJ2-3,14,TRBV28,CVSSRGGGTDTQYF,TGTGTCAGCAGCCGGGGCGGGGGCACAGATACGCAGTATTTT
-,-,TRBJ1-1,14,TRBV5-1,CASRGRKEGTEAFF,TGCGCCAGCAGGGGTCGGAAGGAGGGCACTGAAGCTTTCTTT
-,TRBD1,TRBJ2-7,14,TRBV28,CASTLDRAAYEQYF,TGTGCCAGCACTTTGGACAGGGCCGCCTACGAGCAGTACTTC
few,-,TRBJ2-6,14,TRBV12-3/TRBV12-4,CASSLFSGANVLTF,TGTGCCAGCAGTTTATTCTCTGGGGCCAACGTCCTGACTTTC
-,-,TRBJ2-5,13,TRBV9,CASSVDIQETQYF,TGTGCCAGCAGCGTAGATATCCAAGAGACCCAGTACTTC
-,-,TRBJ1-1,14,TRBV28,CASSSPLGVAEAFF,TGTGCCAGCAGTTCCCCATTGGGGGTCGCTGAAGCTTTCTTT
many,TRBD2,TRBJ2-1,15,TRBV29-1,CSVVGLAGVGNEQFF,TGCAGCGTTGTGGGACTAGCGGGAGTTGGGAATGAGCAGTTCTTC
few,-,TRBJ2-3,13,TRBV20-1,CSPTAPGTDTQYF,TGCAGTCCGACGGCTCCGGGCACAGATACGCAGTATTTT
few,-,TRBJ2-3,13,TRBV12-3/TRBV12-4,CASSLSLVNTQYF,TGTGCCAGCAGTTTGTCCCTCGTAAATACGCAGTATTTT
once,-,TRBJ2-3,13,TRBV10-3,CAAGGTVSDTQYF,TGTGCCGCAGGGGGGACAGTATCAGATACGCAGTATTTT
-,TRBD2,TRBJ2-1,16,TRBV7-8,CASSAPGLATHNEQFF,TGTGCCAGCAGCGCCCCGGGACTAGCCACCCACAATGAGCAGTTCTTC
-,-,TRBJ2-7,14,TRBV28,CASTPVASAYEQYF,TGTGCCAGCACCCCGGTAGCGTCCGCCTACGAGCAGTACTTC
-,TRBD1,TRBJ1-4,15,TRBV23-1,CASSQLYRGREKLFF,TGCGCCAGCAGTCAATTGTACAGGGGCAGGGAAAAACTGTTTTTT
many,-,TRBJ2-1,11,TRBV7-2,CASSLVYEQFF,TGTGCCAGCAGCTTAGTGTATGAGCAGTTCTTC
few,-,TRBJ1-5,13,TRBV20-1,CSAAPLGKNLLHF,TGCAGTGCCGCCCCCTTGGGTAAAAATCTTCTGCATTTT
few,TRBD1,TRBJ2-7,15,TRBV25-1,CASSEWGTGMYEQYF,TGTGCCAGCAGTGAATGGGGGACAGGGATGTACGAGCAGTACTTC
-,TRBD1,TRBJ1-5,20,TRBV12-3/TRBV12-4,CASSLALFGRGIYSNQPQHF,TGTGCCAGCAGTTTAGCGCTTTTCGGCAGGGGGATCTATAGCAATCAGCCCCAGCATTTT
-,TRBD1,TRBJ2-1,16,TRBV7-3,CASSLTSQGAYNEQFF,TGTGCCAGCAGCTTAACGTCGCAGGGGGCCTACAATGAGCAGTTCTTC
-,-,TRBJ1-1,15,TRBV5-1,CASSTPTAMNTEAFF,TGCGCCAGCAGCACCCCGACAGCTATGAACACTGAAGCTTTTTTT
few,-,TRBJ1-6,11,TRBV30,CAWSDGSPLHF,TGTGCCTGGAGTGATGGATCACCCCTCCACTTT
-,-,TRBJ2-5,13,TRBV10-1,CASSETITGTQYF,TGCGCCAGCAGTGAGACTATCACCGGGACCCAGTACTTC
many,-,TRBJ1-2,11,TRBV29-1,CSVLVYGGYTF,TGCAGCGTTTTAGTGTATGGTGGCTACACCTTC
many,-,TRBJ1-2,14,TRBV5-1,CASSLGTDLYGYTF,TGCGCCAGCAGCTTGGGGACAGATCTCTATGGCTACACCTTC
-,TRBD1,TRBJ1-1,16,TRBV20-1,CGAKRGDSAMGTEAFF,TGCGGTGCTAAAAGGGGGGACAGTGCTATGGGGACTGAAGCTTTCTTT